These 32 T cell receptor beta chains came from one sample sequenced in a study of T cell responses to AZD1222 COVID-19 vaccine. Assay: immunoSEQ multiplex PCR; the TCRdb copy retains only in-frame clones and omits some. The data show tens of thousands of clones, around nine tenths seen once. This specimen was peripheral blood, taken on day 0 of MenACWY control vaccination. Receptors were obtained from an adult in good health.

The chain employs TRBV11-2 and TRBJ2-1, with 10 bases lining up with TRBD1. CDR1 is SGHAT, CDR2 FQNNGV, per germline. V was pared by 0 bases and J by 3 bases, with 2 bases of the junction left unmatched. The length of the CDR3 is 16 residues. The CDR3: CASSLDRDRGYNEQFF. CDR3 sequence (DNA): TGTGCCAGCAGCTTAGACCGGGACAGGGGCTACAATGAGCAGTTCTTC.

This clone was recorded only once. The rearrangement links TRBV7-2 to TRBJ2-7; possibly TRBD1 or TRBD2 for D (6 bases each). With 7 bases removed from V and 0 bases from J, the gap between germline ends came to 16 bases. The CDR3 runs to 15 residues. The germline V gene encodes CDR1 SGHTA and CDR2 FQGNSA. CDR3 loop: CASIPGAGPSYEQYF. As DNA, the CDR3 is TGTGCCAGCATCCCGGGGGCGGGACCCTCCTACGAGCAGTACTTC.

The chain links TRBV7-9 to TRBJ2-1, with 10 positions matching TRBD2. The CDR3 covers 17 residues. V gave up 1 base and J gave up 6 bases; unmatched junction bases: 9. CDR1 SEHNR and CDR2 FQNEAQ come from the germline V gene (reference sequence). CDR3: CASSLGWSAGGPNEQFF. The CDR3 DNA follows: TGTGCCAGCAGCTTAGGATGGTCAGCGGGAGGGCCCAATGAGCAGTTCTTC.

CDR3 sequence (DNA): TGTGCCAGCAGTTCACCGGGACTAGGGGAAACGCAGTATTTT. Its translation: CASSSPGLGETQYF. The V gene is TRBV28, the J gene TRBJ2-3; TRBD2 matches 8 bases. Germline V gives CDR1 MDHEN, CDR2 SYDVKM. J gave up 9 bases and V 4 bases, and 9 bases lay outside the gene matches. The CDR3 extends over 14 amino acids.

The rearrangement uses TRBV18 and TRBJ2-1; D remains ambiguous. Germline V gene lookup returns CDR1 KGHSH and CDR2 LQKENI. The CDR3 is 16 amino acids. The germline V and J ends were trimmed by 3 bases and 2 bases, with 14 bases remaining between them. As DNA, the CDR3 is TGTGCCAGCTCACCGTGGTCGGACGGCACCTACAATGAGCAGTTCTTC. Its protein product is CASSPWSDGTYNEQFF.

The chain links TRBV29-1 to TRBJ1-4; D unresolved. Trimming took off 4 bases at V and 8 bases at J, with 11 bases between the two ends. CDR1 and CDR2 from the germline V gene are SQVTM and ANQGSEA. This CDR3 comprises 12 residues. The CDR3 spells CSVGEFKEKLFF. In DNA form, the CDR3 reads TGCAGCGTTGGAGAGTTTAAGGAAAAACTGTTTTTT.

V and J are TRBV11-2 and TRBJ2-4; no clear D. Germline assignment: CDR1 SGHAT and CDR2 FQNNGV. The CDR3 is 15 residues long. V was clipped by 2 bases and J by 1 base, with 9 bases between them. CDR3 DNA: TGTGCCAGCAGCTTAAGTTCAAGGGCCAAAAACATTCAGTACTTC. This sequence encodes CASSLSSRAKNIQYF.

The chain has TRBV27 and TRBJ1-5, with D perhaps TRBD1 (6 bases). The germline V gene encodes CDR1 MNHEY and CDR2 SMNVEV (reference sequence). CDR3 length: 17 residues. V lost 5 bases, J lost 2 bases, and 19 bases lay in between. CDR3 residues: CASSNGAGALGNQPQHF. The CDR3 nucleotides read TGTGCCAGCAGTAACGGGGCAGGGGCTCTAGGCAATCAGCCCCAGCATTTT.

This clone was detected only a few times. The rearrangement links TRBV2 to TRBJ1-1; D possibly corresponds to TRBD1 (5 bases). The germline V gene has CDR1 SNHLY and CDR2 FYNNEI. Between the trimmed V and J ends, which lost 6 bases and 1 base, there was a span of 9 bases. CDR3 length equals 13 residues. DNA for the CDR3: TGTGCCAGCAGGGGCAGGGAGAACACTGAAGCTTTCTTT. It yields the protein CASRGRENTEAFF.

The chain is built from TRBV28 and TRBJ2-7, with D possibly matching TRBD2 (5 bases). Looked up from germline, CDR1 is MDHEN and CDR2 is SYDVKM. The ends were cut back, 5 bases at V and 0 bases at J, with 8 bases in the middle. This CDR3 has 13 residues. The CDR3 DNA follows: TGTGCCAGCAGTCCGGGGAGCTCCTACGAGCAGTACTTC. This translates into CASSPGSSYEQYF.

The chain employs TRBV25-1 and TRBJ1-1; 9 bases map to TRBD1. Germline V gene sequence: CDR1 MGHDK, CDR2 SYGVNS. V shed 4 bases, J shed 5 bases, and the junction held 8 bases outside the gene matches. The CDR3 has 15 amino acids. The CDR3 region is CASSGGQGVGTEAFF. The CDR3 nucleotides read TGTGCCAGCAGTGGGGGACAGGGTGTAGGAACTGAAGCTTTCTTT.

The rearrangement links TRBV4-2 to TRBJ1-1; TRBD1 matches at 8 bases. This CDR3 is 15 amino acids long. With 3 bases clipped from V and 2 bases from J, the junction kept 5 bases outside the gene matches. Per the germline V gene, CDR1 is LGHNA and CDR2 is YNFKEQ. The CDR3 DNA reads TGTGCCAGCAGCCAGGAACAGGGGGTTAACACTGAAGCTTTCTTT. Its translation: CASSQEQGVNTEAFF.

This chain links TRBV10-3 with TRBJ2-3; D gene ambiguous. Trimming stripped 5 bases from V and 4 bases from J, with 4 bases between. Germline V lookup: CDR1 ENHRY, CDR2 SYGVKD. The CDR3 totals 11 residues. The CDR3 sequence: CAISLSDTQYF. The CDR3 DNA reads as TGTGCCATCAGTCTCTCAGATACGCAGTATTTT.

CDR3 residues: CASSAGQGDEQYF. In DNA, the CDR3 is TGTGCCAGCAGTGCGGGACAGGGCGACGAGCAGTACTTC. The gene calls are TRBV6-4 and TRBJ2-7; 9 bases are shared with TRBD1. In germline, CDR1 is MRHNA, CDR2 SNTAGT. The CDR3 runs 13 residues. After removal of 4 bases from V and 5 bases from J, the junction contained 3 bases not matched to a gene.

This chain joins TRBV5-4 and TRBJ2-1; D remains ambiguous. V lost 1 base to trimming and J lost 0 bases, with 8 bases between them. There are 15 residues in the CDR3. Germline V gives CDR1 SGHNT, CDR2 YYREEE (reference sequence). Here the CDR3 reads CASSLFLSSYNEQFF. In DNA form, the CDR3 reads TGTGCCAGCAGCTTGTTCCTCAGCTCCTACAATGAGCAGTTCTTC.

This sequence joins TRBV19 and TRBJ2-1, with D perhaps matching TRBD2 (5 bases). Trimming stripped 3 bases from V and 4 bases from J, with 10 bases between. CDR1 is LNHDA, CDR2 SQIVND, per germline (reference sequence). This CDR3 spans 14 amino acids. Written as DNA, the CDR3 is TGTGCCAGTAGTATCCCTGGACTGTACAATGAGCAGTTCTTC. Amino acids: CASSIPGLYNEQFF.

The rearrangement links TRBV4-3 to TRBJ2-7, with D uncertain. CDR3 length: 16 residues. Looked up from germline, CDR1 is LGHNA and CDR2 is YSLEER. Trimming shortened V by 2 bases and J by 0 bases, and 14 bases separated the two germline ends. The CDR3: CASSQKSEASSYEQYF. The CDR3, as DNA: TGCGCCAGCAGCCAAAAATCTGAGGCGAGCTCCTACGAGCAGTACTTC.

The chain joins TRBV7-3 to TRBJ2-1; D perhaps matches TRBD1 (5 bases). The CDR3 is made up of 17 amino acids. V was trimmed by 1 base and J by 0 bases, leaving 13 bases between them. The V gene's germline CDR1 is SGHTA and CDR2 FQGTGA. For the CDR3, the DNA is TGTGCCAGCAGCTTAAAGGCCCCGACAGACTCCTACAATGAGCAGTTCTTC. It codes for CASSLKAPTDSYNEQFF.

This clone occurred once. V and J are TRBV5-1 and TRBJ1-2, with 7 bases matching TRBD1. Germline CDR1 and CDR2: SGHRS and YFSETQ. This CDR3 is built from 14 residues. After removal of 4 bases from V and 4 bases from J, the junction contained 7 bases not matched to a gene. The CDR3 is CASSMWTGPYGYTF. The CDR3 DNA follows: TGCGCCAGCAGCATGTGGACAGGACCCTATGGCTACACCTTC.

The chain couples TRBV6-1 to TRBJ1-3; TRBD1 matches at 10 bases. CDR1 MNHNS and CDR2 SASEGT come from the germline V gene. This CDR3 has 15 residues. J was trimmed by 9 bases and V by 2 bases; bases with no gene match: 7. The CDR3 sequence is CASSEQGQGSFTIYF. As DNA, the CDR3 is TGTGCCAGCAGTGAACAGGGACAGGGGTCTTTCACCATATATTTT.

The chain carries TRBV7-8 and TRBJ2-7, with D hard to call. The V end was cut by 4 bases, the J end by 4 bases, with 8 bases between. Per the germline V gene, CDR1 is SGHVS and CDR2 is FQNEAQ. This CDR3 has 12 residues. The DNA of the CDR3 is TGTGCCAGCAGCTATCCCCCTTACGAGCAGTACTTC. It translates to CASSYPPYEQYF.

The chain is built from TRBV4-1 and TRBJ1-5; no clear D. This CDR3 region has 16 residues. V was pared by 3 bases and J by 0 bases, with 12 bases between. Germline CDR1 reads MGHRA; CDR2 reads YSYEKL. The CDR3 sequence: CASSQGLRDSNQPQHF. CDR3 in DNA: TGCGCCAGCAGCCAGGGCCTCCGGGATAGCAATCAGCCCCAGCATTTT.

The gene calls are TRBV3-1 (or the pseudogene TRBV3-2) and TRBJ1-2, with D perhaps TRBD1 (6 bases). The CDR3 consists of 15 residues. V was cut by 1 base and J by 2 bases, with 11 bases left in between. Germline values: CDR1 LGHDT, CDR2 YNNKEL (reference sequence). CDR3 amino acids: CASSQGYGGNYGYTF. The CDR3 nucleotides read TGTGCCAGCAGCCAAGGGTACGGGGGCAACTATGGCTACACCTTC.

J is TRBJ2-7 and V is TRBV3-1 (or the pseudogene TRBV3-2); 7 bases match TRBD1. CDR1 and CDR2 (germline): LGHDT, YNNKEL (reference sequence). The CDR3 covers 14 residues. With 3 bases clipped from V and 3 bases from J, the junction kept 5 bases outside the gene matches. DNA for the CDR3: TGTGCCAGCAGCCAGACAGGGCTAGACTACGAGCAGTACTTC. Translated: CASSQTGLDYEQYF.

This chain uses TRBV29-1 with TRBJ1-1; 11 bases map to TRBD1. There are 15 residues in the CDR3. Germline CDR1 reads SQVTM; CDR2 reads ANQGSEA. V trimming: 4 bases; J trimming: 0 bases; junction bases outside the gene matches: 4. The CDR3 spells CSVGDRGTLNTEAFF. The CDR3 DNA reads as TGCAGCGTTGGGGACAGGGGGACTTTGAACACTGAAGCTTTCTTT.

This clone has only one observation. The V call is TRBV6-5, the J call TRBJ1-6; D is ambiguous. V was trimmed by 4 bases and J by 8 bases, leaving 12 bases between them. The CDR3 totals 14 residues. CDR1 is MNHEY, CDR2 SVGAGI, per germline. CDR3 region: CASSLSPYYSPLHF. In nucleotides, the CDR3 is TGTGCCAGCAGTTTATCACCATACTATTCACCCCTCCACTTT.

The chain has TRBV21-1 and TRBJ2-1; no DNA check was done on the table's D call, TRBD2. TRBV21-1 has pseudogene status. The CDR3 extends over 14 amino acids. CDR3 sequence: CARYSGLAGGEQFF. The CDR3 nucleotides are TGTGCCAGGTACTCCGGACTAGCGGGCGGTGAGCAGTTCTTC.

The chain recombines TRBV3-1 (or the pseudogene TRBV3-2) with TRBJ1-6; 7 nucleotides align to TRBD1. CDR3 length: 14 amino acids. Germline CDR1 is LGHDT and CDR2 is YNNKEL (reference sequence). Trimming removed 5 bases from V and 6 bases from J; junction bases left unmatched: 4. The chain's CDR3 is CASSRGLFNSPLHF. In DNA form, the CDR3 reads TGTGCCAGCAGCAGGGGGCTCTTTAATTCACCCCTCCACTTT.

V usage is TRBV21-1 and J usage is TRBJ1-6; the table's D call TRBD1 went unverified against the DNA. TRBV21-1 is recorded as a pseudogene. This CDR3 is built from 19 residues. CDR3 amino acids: CASSTSGQVLSSYNSPLHF. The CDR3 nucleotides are TGTGCCAGCAGCACATCGGGACAGGTCTTGAGCTCCTATAATTCACCCCTCCACTTT.

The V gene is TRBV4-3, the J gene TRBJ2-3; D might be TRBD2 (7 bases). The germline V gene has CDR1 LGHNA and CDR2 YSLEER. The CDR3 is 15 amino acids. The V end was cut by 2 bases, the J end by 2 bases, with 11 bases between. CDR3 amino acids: CASSQFGGATDTQYF. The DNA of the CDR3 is TGCGCCAGCAGCCAATTTGGGGGGGCCACAGATACGCAGTATTTT.

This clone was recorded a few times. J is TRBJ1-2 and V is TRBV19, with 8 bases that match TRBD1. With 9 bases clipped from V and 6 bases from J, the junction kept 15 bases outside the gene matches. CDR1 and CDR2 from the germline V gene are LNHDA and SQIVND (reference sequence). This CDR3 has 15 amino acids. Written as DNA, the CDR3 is TGTGCCAGCGCCGACCGGGACAGGTCGCTCCATGGCTACACCTTC. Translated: CASADRDRSLHGYTF.

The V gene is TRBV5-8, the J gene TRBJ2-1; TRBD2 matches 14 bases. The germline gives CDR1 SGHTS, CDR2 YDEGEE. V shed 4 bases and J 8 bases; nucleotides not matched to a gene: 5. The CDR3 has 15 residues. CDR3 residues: CASSQGTSGSDEQFF. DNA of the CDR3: TGTGCCAGCAGCCAGGGGACTAGCGGGAGCGATGAGCAGTTCTTC.